What follows are 29 T cell receptor beta chains derived from one specimen sequenced in a study of CD8 T cells in Susac syndrome. Roughly 0.45 to 1 ug RNA was reverse transcribed with random hexamers. TCRdb redid the calling of the immunoSEQ multiplex PCR reads with MiXCR, one entry per CDR3 protein. Here the sample spans about 150,000 distinct CDR3 sequences, approximately 93% being singletons. Sequencing was carried out using CD4+ T cells from PBMCs. The source is a human donor in good health.

V gene TRBV30 combines with J gene TRBJ1-1; D remains unclear. In germline, CDR1 is GTSNPN, CDR2 SVGIG (reference sequence). CDR3 size: 12 residues. Trimming removed 0 bases at V and 8 bases at J, with 10 bases between. CDR3: CAWSVFGLEAFF. DNA of the CDR3: TGTGCCTGGAGTGTATTTGGGTTAGAAGCTTTCTTT.

This clonotype was found once. The chain recombines TRBV7-2 with TRBJ2-4; the match to TRBD2 covers 7 bases. Germline-derived CDR1 and CDR2 are SGHTA and FQGNSA. J gave up 0 bases and V 4 bases, and 21 bases lay outside the gene matches. The CDR3 length is 21 residues. CDR3 in DNA: TGTGCCAGCAGCTCACCGCTCGGGGCGGGAGCATATCCCTTAGCCAAAAACATTCAGTACTTC. This sequence encodes CASSSPLGAGAYPLAKNIQYF.

V gene TRBV14 combines with J gene TRBJ1-1, with 8 bases identical to TRBD1. V lost 4 bases and J lost 2; bases outside the gene matches: 9. Germline CDR1 reads SGHDN; CDR2 reads FVKESK. The CDR3 is made up of 16 amino acids. CDR3 DNA: TGTGCCAGCAGCCTAATTACAGGGGGAGCCAACACTGAAGCTTTCTTT. Translating it yields CASSLITGGANTEAFF.

The rearrangement joins TRBV19 to TRBJ2-1; 7 bases are shared with TRBD2. V was pared by 7 bases and J by 3 bases, with 6 bases of the junction left unmatched. CDR3 length equals 14 residues. Germline V gene lookup returns CDR1 LNHDA and CDR2 SQIVND (reference sequence). CDR3 protein: CASTKRGNYNEQFF. The CDR3 nucleotides read TGTGCCAGTACCAAGCGGGGAAACTACAATGAGCAGTTCTTC.

The chain couples TRBV20-1 to TRBJ2-5, with D tentatively TRBD2 (6 bases). The germline CDR1 and CDR2 sequences are DFQATT and SNEGSKA (reference sequence). With 3 bases removed from V and 3 bases from J, the gap between germline ends came to 11 bases. This CDR3 region has 13 residues. The CDR3 is CSASGSWKETQYF. The CDR3 DNA is TGCAGTGCTAGCGGGAGTTGGAAAGAGACCCAGTACTTC.

The chain is built from TRBV12-3 or TRBV12-4 and TRBJ1-5, with TRBD1 as a possible D gene (6 bases). The V end lost 5 bases, the J end lost 0 bases, and 11 bases lay between the germline ends. This CDR3 has 15 residues. The CDR3 DNA reads as TGTGCCAGCAGTCCTACAGGGTATAGCAATCAGCCCCAGCATTTT. Its translation: CASSPTGYSNQPQHF.

The rearrangement joins TRBV3-1 to TRBJ1-2; TRBD1 might be the D (6 bases). This CDR3 is built from 14 residues. The germline gives CDR1 LGHDT, CDR2 YNNKEL (reference sequence). Trimming left V 2 bases short and J 5 bases short, with 12 bases between. The CDR3 loop reads CASSQSRGEYGYTF. In DNA, the CDR3 is TGTGCCAGCAGCCAATCCAGGGGTGAATATGGCTACACCTTC.

This chain joins TRBV6-5 and TRBJ2-3; 10 positions match TRBD2. The germline gives CDR1 MNHEY, CDR2 SVGAGI. The ends lost 2 bases at V and 2 bases at J; junction bases unmatched: 7. CDR3 size: 17 residues. In DNA form, the CDR3 reads TGTGCCAGCAGTTACCAAAAAACTAGCGGGATCACAGATACGCAGTATTTT. Its translation is CASSYQKTSGITDTQYF.

This chain connects TRBV9 to TRBJ2-7; D is unclear. CDR3 length: 14 amino acids. V lost 4 bases and J lost 3, with 14 bases in between. The germline V gene has CDR1 SGDLS and CDR2 YYNGEE. CDR3 in amino acids: CASSPRIGYYEQYF. In DNA, the CDR3 is TGTGCCAGCAGCCCCCGGATCGGATACTACGAGCAGTACTTC. Based on the CDR3 plus reference TRBV9 and TRBJ2-7, the full variable domain is DSGVTQTPKHLITATGQRVTLRCSPRSGDLSVYWYQQSLDQGLQFLIQYYNGEERAKGNILERFSAQQFPDLHSELNLSSLELGDSALYFCASSPRIGYYEQYFGPGTRLTVT.

The CDR3 is CSVGVTGINEQYF. The CDR3 coding sequence is TGCAGCGTTGGCGTAACAGGGATCAACGAGCAGTACTTC. The J gene is TRBJ2-7, the V gene TRBV29-1; maybe TRBD1 (6 bases). V was shortened by 4 bases and J by 5 bases, with 15 bases between the two germline ends. Germline V gene lookup returns CDR1 SQVTM and CDR2 ANQGSEA. CDR3 length: 13 amino acids.

This clonotype came up a few times. The chain is built from TRBV29-1 and TRBJ1-1, with D possibly TRBD1 on 5 matching bases. This CDR3 region has 12 residues. Germline CDR1 SQVTM, CDR2 ANQGSEA. This chain's CDR3 is CSARTPNTEAFF. Here the CDR3 DNA reads TGCAGTGCTAGGACACCGAACACTGAAGCTTTCTTT.

The rearrangement uses TRBV5-4 and TRBJ2-3, with 15 bases lining up with TRBD2. Germline CDR1 SGHNT, CDR2 YYREEE (reference sequence). CDR3 length equals 16 residues. Unmatched junction bases numbered 4, after V lost 4 bases and J lost 4 bases. The CDR3 spells CASSTGTSGRSDTQYF. Here the CDR3 DNA reads TGTGCCAGCAGCACCGGGACTAGCGGGAGGTCAGATACGCAGTATTTT.

The V call is TRBV29-1, the J call TRBJ2-1; TRBD1 matches at 9 bases. Germline V CDR1 and CDR2: SQVTM, ANQGSEA. The CDR3 contains 15 residues. With V trimmed by 5 bases and J by 6 bases, 11 bases remained unmatched. The CDR3 loop reads CSVYPYRGLGNEQFF. The CDR3 bases are TGCAGCGTTTACCCCTACAGGGGGCTAGGCAATGAGCAGTTCTTC.

Only a few counts were recorded for this clonotype. The gene calls are TRBV12-3 or TRBV12-4 and TRBJ2-2; no reliable D call. This CDR3 has 17 amino acids. V lost 6 bases to trimming and J lost 0 bases, with 17 bases between them. The CDR3 sequence: CASSHNRLSTNTGELFF. The CDR3 DNA reads TGTGCCAGCAGCCATAACCGGTTATCCACGAACACCGGGGAGCTGTTTTTT.

The chain uses TRBV27 and TRBJ1-6; maybe TRBD1 (5 bases). Trimming left V 5 bases short and J 8 bases short, with 13 bases between. The CDR3 has 14 amino acids. Germline V gene lookup returns CDR1 MNHEY and CDR2 SMNVEV (reference sequence). CDR3 coding DNA: TGTGCCAGCAGTCCATTACGGGACTATTCACCCCTCCACTTT. This translates into CASSPLRDYSPLHF.

This clonotype appeared a single time. The chain links TRBV10-2 to TRBJ2-5; 10 bases map to TRBD2. The CDR3 is 14 residues long. V lost 3 bases to trimming and J lost 8 bases; unmatched junction nucleotides: 6. Per germline, CDR1 WSHSY and CDR2 SAAADI. The CDR3 bases are TGCGCCAGCAGTGAATCTAGCGGGAGAGGTACCCAGTACTTC. Translated: CASSESSGRGTQYF.

The gene calls are TRBV12-3 or TRBV12-4 and TRBJ1-1; D gene unclear. The ends were cut back, 0 bases at V and 7 bases at J, with 12 bases in the middle. CDR3 length: 14 amino acids. The CDR3 region is CASSLAPLLVEAFF. The CDR3 DNA reads TGTGCCAGCAGTTTAGCTCCCCTGTTGGTTGAAGCTTTCTTT.

The V gene is TRBV7-2, the J gene TRBJ2-7, with 9 nucleotides matching TRBD2. V dropped 5 bases and J dropped 2; count of bases not matched to a gene: 10. This CDR3 has 16 residues. Germline CDR1 is SGHTA and CDR2 is FQGNSA. This chain's CDR3 is CASSLSIAGAPYEQYF. The CDR3 coding sequence is TGTGCCAGCAGCCTCTCTATAGCGGGAGCCCCCTACGAGCAGTACTTC.

The J gene is TRBJ2-7, the V gene TRBV20-1; TRBD1 might be the D (5 bases). The CDR3 is made up of 15 amino acids. Trimming took off 0 bases at V and 0 bases at J, with 12 bases between the two ends. The germline gives CDR1 DFQATT, CDR2 SNEGSKA (reference sequence). In nucleotides, the CDR3 is TGCAGTGCTAGAGATCATCAGGGCTACTCCTACGAGCAGTACTTC. It translates to CSARDHQGYSYEQYF.

This chain connects TRBV3-1 to TRBJ2-2; TRBD2 is a possible D gene (6 bases). Trimming pared 0 bases from V and 5 bases from J, leaving 13 bases between. The CDR3 totals 16 residues. Germline CDR1 is LGHDT and CDR2 is YNNKEL (reference sequence). The CDR3 nucleotides read TGTGCCAGCAGCCAAGAAGGAGGGCCGGGGACCGGGGAGCTGTTTTTT. Protein: CASSQEGGPGTGELFF.

V is TRBV29-1 and J is TRBJ1-2; the match to TRBD1 covers 9 bases. The CDR3 consists of 14 residues. The germline CDR1 and CDR2 sequences are SQVTM and ANQGSEA. Trimming removed 6 bases from V and 3 bases from J; junction bases left unmatched: 8. The DNA for the CDR3 is TGCAGCGTCGCGAGGGACAGGGCTGACTATGGCTACACCTTC. This translates into CSVARDRADYGYTF. The variable domain in full, completed from reference TRBV29-1 and TRBJ1-2, reads SAVISQKPSRDICQRGTSLTIQCQVDSQVTMMFWYRQQPGQSLTLIATANQGSEATYESGFVIDKFPISRPNLTFSTLTVSNMSPEDSSIYLCSVARDRADYGYTFGSGTRLTVV.

As DNA, the CDR3 is TGTGCCAGCAGTGAAGCGGTCGGGGGTGGCAATCAGCCCCAGCATTTT. As protein: CASSEAVGGGNQPQHF. This chain joins TRBV2 and TRBJ1-5; possible D gene TRBD1, 5 bases. CDR1 and CDR2 (germline): SNHLY, FYNNEI. V was cut by 0 bases and J by 2 bases, with 11 bases left in between. The CDR3 length is 16 residues.

The chain has TRBV11-2 and TRBJ2-7, with a weak D call TRBD1 (6 bases). Germline lookup yields CDR1 SGHAT and CDR2 FQNNGV. The CDR3 extends over 15 amino acids. V was trimmed by 1 base and J by 3 bases, leaving 13 bases between them. The CDR3 loop reads CASSLALDRSYEQYF. The CDR3 region has the DNA TGTGCCAGCAGCTTAGCCTTGGACAGAAGCTACGAGCAGTACTTC.

The chain is built from TRBV29-1 and TRBJ1-1; D gene unclear. Germline CDR1 SQVTM, CDR2 ANQGSEA. There are 12 residues in the CDR3. CDR3 nucleotides: TGCGGTCACCACGGCGGGAGTACTGAAGCTTTCTTT. Its protein is CGHHGGSTEAFF.

The chain couples TRBV28 to TRBJ2-4; 10 bases line up with TRBD2. Germline V gene sequence: CDR1 MDHEN, CDR2 SYDVKM. Trimming removed 10 bases from V and 6 bases from J; junction bases left unmatched: 9. CDR3 size: 14 residues. This CDR3 reads CATRLAGWVNIQYF. The CDR3 DNA reads TGTGCCACTCGACTAGCGGGTTGGGTAAACATTCAGTACTTC.

CDR3 bases: TGTGCCAGCAGTCCCCGATGGGCGAGCACCGGGGAGCTGTTTTTT. It yields the protein CASSPRWASTGELFF. The V gene is TRBV12-3 or TRBV12-4, the J gene TRBJ2-2; D call uncertain. The CDR3 runs 15 residues. Between the trimmed V and J ends, which lost 5 bases and 4 bases, there was a span of 14 bases.

V usage is TRBV20-1 and J usage is TRBJ1-3, with D possibly being TRBD1 (5 bases). V lost 4 bases and J lost 1, with 11 bases in between. The CDR3 extends over 14 amino acids. The germline V gene has CDR1 DFQATT and CDR2 SNEGSKA (reference sequence). The CDR3 nucleotides read TGCAGTGCTAACCCGGGGGGGTCTGGAAACACCATATATTTT. Translated: CSANPGGSGNTIYF.

This chain uses TRBV18 with TRBJ2-3; the D is unclear. The CDR3 spans 14 residues. Germline-derived CDR1 and CDR2 are KGHSH and LQKENI. V was shortened by 0 bases and J by 3 bases, with 7 bases between the two germline ends. For the CDR3, the DNA is TGTGCCAGCTCACCACCGGTGCGAACAGATACGCAGTATTTT. It translates to CASSPPVRTDTQYF.

This rearrangement joins TRBV23-1 to TRBJ2-7; D gene uncertain. TRBV23-1 is given ORF status, its function remaining uncertain. This CDR3 contains 16 residues. Trimming removed 0 bases at V and 0 bases at J, with 12 bases between. The CDR3 sequence is CASSQSERQSSYEQYF. The CDR3 nucleotides are TGCGCCAGCAGTCAATCAGAAAGACAAAGCTCCTACGAGCAGTACTTC.